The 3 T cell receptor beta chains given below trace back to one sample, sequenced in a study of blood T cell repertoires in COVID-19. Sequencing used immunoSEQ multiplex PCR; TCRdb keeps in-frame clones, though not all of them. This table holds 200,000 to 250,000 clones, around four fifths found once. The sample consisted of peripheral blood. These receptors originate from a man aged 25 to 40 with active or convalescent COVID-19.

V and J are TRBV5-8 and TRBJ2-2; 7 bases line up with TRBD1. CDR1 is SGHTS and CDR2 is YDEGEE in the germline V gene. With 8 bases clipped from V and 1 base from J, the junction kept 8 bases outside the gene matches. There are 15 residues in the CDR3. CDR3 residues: CASQKGTVNTGELFF. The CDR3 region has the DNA TGTGCCAGTCAAAAGGGGACAGTGAACACCGGGGAGCTGTTTTTT. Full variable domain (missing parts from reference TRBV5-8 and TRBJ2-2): EAGVTQSPTHLIKTRGQQATLRCSPISGHTSVYWYQQALGLGLQFLLWYDEGEERNRGNFPPRFSGRQFPNYSSELNVNALELEDSALYLCASQKGTVNTGELFFGEGSRLTVL.

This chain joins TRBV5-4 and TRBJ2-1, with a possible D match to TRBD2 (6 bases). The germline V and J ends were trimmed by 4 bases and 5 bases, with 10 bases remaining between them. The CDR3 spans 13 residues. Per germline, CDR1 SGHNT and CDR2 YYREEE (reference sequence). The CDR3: CASSPTSNNEQFF. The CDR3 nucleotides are TGTGCCAGCAGCCCAACTAGCAACAATGAGCAGTTCTTC. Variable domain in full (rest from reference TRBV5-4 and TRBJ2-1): ETGVTQSPTHLIKTRGQQVTLRCSSQSGHNTVSWYQQALGQGPQFIFQYYREEENGRGNFPPRFSGLQFPNYSSELNVNALELDDSALYLCASSPTSNNEQFFGPGTRLTVL.

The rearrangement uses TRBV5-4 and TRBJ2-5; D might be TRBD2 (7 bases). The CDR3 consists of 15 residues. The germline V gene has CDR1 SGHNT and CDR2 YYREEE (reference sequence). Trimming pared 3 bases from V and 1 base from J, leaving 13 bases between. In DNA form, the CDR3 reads TGTGCCAGCAGCTCCGGGGGGCTATTCCAAGAGACCCAGTACTTC. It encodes CASSSGGLFQETQYF.